These 30 T cell receptor beta chains originate from one sample sequenced in a study of cytomegalovirus exposure and HLA in healthy donors. The PCR contained 60 Vbeta and 13 Jbeta primers. Generated by immunoSEQ multiplex PCR, the TCRdb table keeps only in-frame clones and is missing some. Its clone listing holds about 130,000 clones. The material sequenced was PBMCs. The receptors derive from a woman in her thirties or forties in good health and CMV-seropositive.

The chain combines TRBV28 with TRBJ2-3; D may be TRBD2 (5 bases). Germline values: CDR1 MDHEN, CDR2 SYDVKM. CDR3 length: 15 residues. V lost 6 bases to trimming and J lost 1 base, with 14 bases between them. In DNA form, the CDR3 reads TGTGCCAGCAGATCGCCGGGATACGGCACAGATACGCAGTATTTT. It yields the protein CASRSPGYGTDTQYF.

The chain uses TRBV2 and TRBJ1-2; 10 bases align to TRBD1. Per the germline V gene, CDR1 is SNHLY and CDR2 is FYNNEI. The CDR3 covers 13 residues. V was pared by 6 bases and J by 5 bases, with 3 bases of the junction left unmatched. The CDR3 sequence: CASRGTGEYGYTF. The DNA for the CDR3 is TGTGCCAGCAGGGGGACAGGGGAATATGGCTACACCTTC.

This chain links TRBV15 with TRBJ2-7, with D maybe TRBD1 (6 bases). There are 17 residues in the CDR3. The germline gives CDR1 LNHNV, CDR2 YYDKDF (reference sequence). The germline V and J ends were trimmed by 5 bases and 3 bases, with 23 bases remaining between them. In DNA form, the CDR3 reads TGTGCCACCAGCGAGCTCAGCTCTTGGACAGCGAGCTACGAGCAGTACTTC. This encodes CATSELSSWTASYEQYF.

The V call is TRBV7-7, the J call TRBJ2-3; D unresolved. V lost 5 bases and J 4 bases, leaving 13 bases between the germline ends. Looked up from germline, CDR1 is SSHAT and CDR2 is FNYEAQ (reference sequence). This CDR3 is 14 amino acids long. CDR3 protein: CASSLPNCADTQYF. The CDR3 region has the DNA TGTGCCAGCAGCCTCCCGAATTGCGCAGATACGCAGTATTTT.

This chain uses TRBV19 with TRBJ2-3; D possibly corresponds to TRBD2 (5 bases). This CDR3 has 12 amino acids. Germline V gives CDR1 LNHDA, CDR2 SQIVND (reference sequence). Trimming shortened V by 4 bases and J by 6 bases, and 8 bases separated the two germline ends. The CDR3 reads CASSTSLDTQYF. CDR3 bases: TGTGCCAGTAGTACTAGCTTGGATACGCAGTATTTT.

CDR3 sequence: CASSFVDEQFF. The DNA of the CDR3 is TGTGCCAGCAGCTTTGTAGATGAGCAGTTCTTC. The V gene is TRBV7-9, the J gene TRBJ2-1; D ambiguous. This CDR3 is 11 amino acids long. The germline V gene encodes CDR1 SEHNR and CDR2 FQNEAQ (reference sequence). V lost 3 bases and J lost 8, with 5 bases in between.

This chain uses TRBV30 with TRBJ1-2; the match to TRBD1 covers 10 bases. V shed 2 bases and J 4 bases; nucleotides not matched to a gene: 7. CDR1 is GTSNPN, CDR2 SVGIG, per germline (reference sequence). This CDR3 comprises 15 residues. CDR3 amino acids: CAWSPGTGDGYGYTF. The CDR3 bases are TGTGCCTGGAGTCCCGGGACAGGGGACGGCTATGGCTACACCTTC.

This chain links TRBV11-3 with TRBJ1-3, with 8 bases fitting TRBD1. The CDR3 length is 15 residues. Unmatched junction bases numbered 8, after V lost 4 bases and J lost 6 bases. The germline CDR1 and CDR2 sequences are SGHNT and YENEEA. CDR3 nucleotides: TGTGCCAGCAGCTCCCGGACAGGGAAGGAAAACACCATATATTTT. This translates into CASSSRTGKENTIYF.

As DNA, the CDR3 is TGTGCCAGTAATGGACAGGGCCTACTTTCCTACAATGAGCAGTTCTTC. This gives the protein CASNGQGLLSYNEQFF. The rearrangement uses TRBV28 and TRBJ2-1, with TRBD1 identical over 8 bases. CDR1 is MDHEN and CDR2 is SYDVKM in the germline V gene. Trimming took 9 bases from V and 1 from J; bases not matched to a gene: 11. CDR3 size: 16 residues.

J is TRBJ2-1 and V is TRBV7-9, with a possible D match to TRBD1 (5 bases). The length of the CDR3 is 12 residues. Germline V lookup: CDR1 SEHNR, CDR2 FQNEAQ (reference sequence). V gave up 6 bases and J gave up 7 bases, with 10 bases separating them. The CDR3 loop reads CASRPSGNEQFF. For the CDR3, the DNA is TGTGCCAGCAGGCCTTCAGGGAATGAGCAGTTCTTC.

The CDR3 DNA sequence: TGTGCCACCAAATTGGGCAACGTGGACTATGGCTACACCTTC. Protein product: CATKLGNVDYGYTF. This chain links TRBV15 with TRBJ1-2; D is unclear. Trimming left V 7 bases short and J 3 bases short, with 15 bases between. The CDR3 loop spans 14 amino acids. The germline CDR1 and CDR2 sequences are LNHNV and YYDKDF (reference sequence).

The J gene is TRBJ1-1, the V gene TRBV30; a weak D match, TRBD1 (5 bases). Germline V gene data show CDR1 as GTSNPN and CDR2 as SVGIG (reference sequence). The CDR3 covers 12 residues. Trimming stripped 2 bases from V and 8 bases from J, with 12 bases between. CDR3: CAWSPFPGEAFF. CDR3 DNA sequence: TGTGCCTGGAGTCCCTTCCCAGGGGAAGCTTTCTTT.

The V gene is TRBV14, the J gene TRBJ2-1, with D perhaps matching TRBD2 (6 bases). CDR3 length equals 13 residues. V was trimmed by 5 bases and J by 6 bases, leaving 11 bases between them. CDR1 and CDR2 from the germline V gene are SGHDN and FVKESK. CDR3 nucleotide sequence: TGTGCCAGCAGCTCGACCGGGGGCAATGAGCAGTTCTTC. The encoded protein is CASSSTGGNEQFF. Full variable domain (missing parts from reference TRBV14 and TRBJ2-1): EAGVTQFPSHSVIEKGQTVTLRCDPISGHDNLYWYRRVMGKEIKFLLHFVKESKQDESGMPNNRFLAERTGGTYSTLKVQPAELEDSGVYFCASSSTGGNEQFFGPGTRLTVL.

This chain connects TRBV5-1 to TRBJ2-7; D might be TRBD2 (5 bases). The V end was cut by 0 bases, the J end by 3 bases, with 10 bases between. Germline loops: CDR1 SGHRS, CDR2 YFSETQ. CDR3 length: 14 amino acids. The CDR3 sequence: CASSLAALGYEQYF. Here the CDR3 DNA reads TGCGCCAGCAGCTTGGCCGCACTAGGCTACGAGCAGTACTTC. Complete variable domain (other parts from reference TRBV5-1 and TRBJ2-7): KAGVTQTPRYLIKTRGQQVTLSCSPISGHRSVSWYQQTPGQGLQFLFEYFSETQRNKGNFPGRFSGRQFSNSRSEMNVSTLELGDSALYLCASSLAALGYEQYFGPGTRLTVT.

The V gene is TRBV2, the J gene TRBJ2-1; 7 bases agree with TRBD2. The CDR3 spans 13 residues. V lost 8 bases and J lost 7; bases outside the gene matches: 8. The V gene's germline CDR1 is SNHLY and CDR2 FYNNEI. CDR3 residues: CASGEGGVNEQFF. In nucleotides, the CDR3 is TGTGCCAGCGGGGAGGGAGGGGTTAATGAGCAGTTCTTC.

The chain links TRBV29-1 to TRBJ1-2; 11 nucleotides match TRBD1. V shed 4 bases and J 3 bases; nucleotides not matched to a gene: 10. In germline, CDR1 is SQVTM, CDR2 ANQGSEA. This CDR3 contains 16 residues. The CDR3 loop reads CSVGGDRGNYDYGYTF. As DNA, the CDR3 is TGCAGCGTTGGTGGGGACAGGGGGAATTACGACTATGGCTACACCTTC.

The rearrangement joins TRBV7-3 to TRBJ1-1, with D possibly being TRBD1 (5 bases). The length of the CDR3 is 14 residues. With 5 bases removed from V and 2 bases from J, the gap between germline ends came to 12 bases. CDR1 is SGHTA, CDR2 FQGTGA, per germline. The CDR3 DNA follows: TGTGCCAGCAGCCCAGGGATTTCAAACACTGAAGCTTTCTTT. Its protein is CASSPGISNTEAFF. Full variable domain (rest looked up from reference TRBV7-3 and TRBJ1-1): GAGVSQTPSNKVTEKGKYVELRCDPISGHTALYWYRQSLGQGPEFLIYFQGTGAADDSGLPNDRFFAVRPEGSVSTLKIQRTERGDSAVYLCASSPGISNTEAFFGQGTRLTVV.

The CDR3 bases are TGTGCCACCAGCACTCGGACAGGGAGGAATGAGCAGTTCTTC. It is translated as CATSTRTGRNEQFF. The chain joins TRBV15 to TRBJ2-1; 8 bases map to TRBD1. V lost 4 bases, J lost 7 bases, and 6 bases stayed unmatched. The CDR3 covers 14 residues. Germline-derived CDR1 and CDR2 are LNHNV and YYDKDF (reference sequence).

The CDR3 region is CASSLTGGAKGNTIYF. CDR3 in DNA: TGTGCCAGCAGTTTAACAGGGGGCGCAAAGGGAAACACCATATATTTT. V gene TRBV27 combines with J gene TRBJ1-3, with 9 bases identical to TRBD1. This CDR3 has 16 amino acids. The junction had 6 bases not matched to a gene; V was cut back by 2 bases and J by 4 bases. The germline V gene encodes CDR1 MNHEY and CDR2 SMNVEV (reference sequence).

This chain connects TRBV5-8 to TRBJ2-5, with D possibly TRBD1 on 5 matching bases. CDR1 and CDR2 from the germline V gene are SGHTS and YDEGEE. The V and J ends lost 0 bases and 5 bases respectively, with 14 bases between them. This CDR3 has 15 residues. The CDR3 DNA follows: TGTGCCAGCAGCTTGGATGGCCAGGGCTCGGAGACCCAGTACTTC. Translation gives CASSLDGQGSETQYF.

This sequence joins TRBV9 and TRBJ2-7; TRBD2 matches at 9 bases. The germline gives CDR1 SGDLS, CDR2 YYNGEE. This CDR3 region has 17 residues. J gave up 2 bases and V 1 base, and 10 bases lay outside the gene matches. CDR3 sequence (DNA): TGTGCCAGCAGCGTAAACTCTATGGGACTAGCTACCTACGAGCAGTACTTC. Translated, it gives CASSVNSMGLATYEQYF.

The chain carries TRBV7-2 and TRBJ2-5, with D maybe TRBD2 (7 bases). Germline V gene lookup returns CDR1 SGHTA and CDR2 FQGNSA. This CDR3 has 13 residues. V lost 8 bases and J lost 5, with 15 bases in between. CDR3 DNA: TGTGCCAGCCGCAGTCCGGGGGGCGAGACCCAGTACTTC. Amino acids: CASRSPGGETQYF.

This rearrangement joins TRBV7-2 to TRBJ1-2; 7 positions agree with TRBD1. Germline trimming cut 3 bases from V and 2 bases from J; bases unmatched to any gene: 3. This CDR3 is built from 14 residues. Germline CDR1 reads SGHTA; CDR2 reads FQGNSA. CDR3 sequence (DNA): TGTGCCAGCAGCTTGACAGGGCCAAACTATGGCTACACCTTC. Protein sequence: CASSLTGPNYGYTF.

V is TRBV27 and J is TRBJ2-7, with 7 bases lining up with TRBD2. The germline CDR1 and CDR2 sequences are MNHEY and SMNVEV (reference sequence). With V trimmed by 3 bases and J by 5 bases, 1 base remained unmatched. CDR3 length: 12 residues. The CDR3 is CASSFSGNEQYF. The CDR3 nucleotides are TGTGCCAGCAGTTTCAGCGGGAACGAGCAGTACTTC.

J is TRBJ2-5 and V is TRBV29-1; no clear D gene. V lost 7 bases and J lost 1, with 10 bases in between. The CDR3 sequence is 12 residues long. The V gene's germline CDR1 is SQVTM and CDR2 ANQGSEA. CDR3 loop: CSASSSQETQYF. DNA of the CDR3: TGCAGCGCCAGTAGCTCCCAAGAGACCCAGTACTTC.

The gene calls are TRBV19 and TRBJ2-5; tentative D call: TRBD2 (6 bases). CDR1 is LNHDA, CDR2 SQIVND, per germline (reference sequence). Between the trimmed V and J ends, which lost 1 base and 5 bases, there was a span of 14 bases. This CDR3 has 15 residues. CDR3: CASSIVGGLRETQYF. The CDR3 nucleotides are TGTGCCAGTAGTATAGTCGGAGGGTTAAGGGAGACCCAGTACTTC.

The chain joins TRBV6-5 to TRBJ2-1; 13 nucleotides line up with TRBD2. Germline V gene lookup returns CDR1 MNHEY and CDR2 SVGAGI. Trimming removed 5 bases from V and 11 bases from J; junction bases left unmatched: 9. This CDR3 is built from 15 residues. The DNA of the CDR3 is TGTGCCAGCAGTCAACCGGGACTAGCGGGACCACAGCAGTTCTTC. It is translated as CASSQPGLAGPQQFF.

The CDR3 region is CAWRRDRVNTEAFF. DNA for the CDR3: TGTGCCTGGAGGCGCGACAGGGTGAACACTGAAGCTTTCTTT. The rearrangement joins TRBV30 to TRBJ1-1; TRBD1 aligns across 7 bases. The CDR3 is 14 amino acids. Germline V gene data show CDR1 as GTSNPN and CDR2 as SVGIG (reference sequence). Unmatched junction bases numbered 4, after V lost 3 bases and J lost 0 bases.

The rearrangement links TRBV4-1 to TRBJ2-1; D might be TRBD2 (5 bases). The CDR3 sequence is 19 residues long. Trimming cost V 0 bases and J 5 bases, with 23 bases left between them. Germline V gene sequence: CDR1 MGHRA, CDR2 YSYEKL. CDR3 DNA: TGCGCCAGCAGCCAAGAGTGGAAGGGTTCGGGATCCAGCCACAATGAGCAGTTCTTC. It specifies CASSQEWKGSGSSHNEQFF.

The V and J genes are TRBV9 and TRBJ2-1; 11 nucleotides agree with TRBD2. The CDR3 has 15 amino acids. The trim removed 2 bases at V and 4 bases at J, leaving 2 bases unmatched. The germline gives CDR1 SGDLS, CDR2 YYNGEE. The CDR3 loop reads CASSVGTSGYNEQFF. For the CDR3, the DNA is TGTGCCAGCAGCGTCGGGACTAGCGGTTACAATGAGCAGTTCTTC.